This record covers a single T cell receptor beta chain. This clonotype was detected once. There is no known antigen for this receptor. Per-base quality was not reported, and no clone a single base away is much larger than it. One read offers little support. CDR1 and CDR2 (SGHRS, YFSETQ) derive from the germline V gene. From its cysteine to its phenylalanine, the CDR3 spans 17 amino acids. Here the CDR3 DNA is all that survives: 51 bases in frame from base 1. V has 4 bases trimmed and J has 2 bases trimmed; junction bases matching no gene number 9. The source of the sample is a study of breast tumors, draining lymph nodes, adjacent tissues (dated by TCRdb to 2016 to 2018). For the study in its entirety: In breast cancer patients, the study compared the TCR beta repertoires of tumor, adjacent nontumor tissue and axillary lymph nodes. In human breast cancer, the study set out to evaluate how tumor, surrounding tissue and draining lymph node repertoires relate to one another and whether T cells may move between these sites. The study at large found these results: The similarity between tumor and nontumor tissue repertoires was significantly greater in luminal-like breast cancer than in basal-like breast cancer. The data were considered consistent with most tumor T cells being derived from the lymph node and subsequently expanding within tumor tissue. T-cell repertoire diversity in tumors was found to be lower than in lymph nodes but higher than in nontumor tissue, and preferential V and J gene usage was observed. The conclusion that tumor T cells originate in lymph nodes was presented as consistent with a hypothesis rather than as directly demonstrated.

The sequencer was an Illumina HiSeq 2000. Multiplex PCR amplification was used to build the TCR beta chain libraries. High-throughput sequencing was used to analyze the amplified TCR beta chain products. TCRdb reprocessed the public reads (quality trimming at Q25 with fastp, clone calling with MiXCR) and kept in-frame beta chains. Entries are consolidated by CDR3 protein sequence, retaining the most common genes and DNA. Across this sample there are over 60,000 distinct CDR3 sequences, with less than 50% seen only once. The ten largest clones represent roughly 8.1% of the sample. The TCR comes from a female donor with breast cancer. Some clones in this sample may be carry-over from other donors' samples. What was sequenced was breast tumor tissue. This sequence uses TRBV5-1 and TRBJ2-3; 11 nucleotides in the junction match TRBD2. The nucleotide sequence reads as follows: TGCGCCAGCAGCCCCATAAAGACTAGCGGGATCACAGATACGCAGTATTTT. Its coded protein is CASSPIKTSGITDTQYF.